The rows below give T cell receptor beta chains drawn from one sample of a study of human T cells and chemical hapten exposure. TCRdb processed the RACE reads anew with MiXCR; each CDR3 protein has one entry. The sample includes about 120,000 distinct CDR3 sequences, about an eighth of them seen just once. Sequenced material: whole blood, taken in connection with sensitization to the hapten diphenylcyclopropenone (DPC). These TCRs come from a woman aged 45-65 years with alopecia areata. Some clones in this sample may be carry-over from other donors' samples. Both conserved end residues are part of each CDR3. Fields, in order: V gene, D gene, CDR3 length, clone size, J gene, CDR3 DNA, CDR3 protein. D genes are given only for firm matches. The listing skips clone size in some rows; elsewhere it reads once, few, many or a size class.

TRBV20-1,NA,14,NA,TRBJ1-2,TGCAGTGCCAGAGCGGGGAGGGAGAGCTATGGCTACACCTTC,CSARAGRESYGYTF
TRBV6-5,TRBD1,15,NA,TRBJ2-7,TGTGCCAGCAGTTCTACAGGGGCCTTAAACTACGAGCAGTACTTC,CASSSTGALNYEQYF
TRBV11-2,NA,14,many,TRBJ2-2,TGTGCCAGCAGCTTCGCAGGGTACACCGGGGAGCTGTTTTTT,CASSFAGYTGELFF
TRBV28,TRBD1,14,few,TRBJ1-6,TGTGCCAGTGGCCCGGGACAGGGGAATTCACCCCTCCACTTT,CASGPGQGNSPLHF
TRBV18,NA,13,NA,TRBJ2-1,TGTGCCAGCTCACCACAGGGGCGGGATGAGCAGTTCTTC,CASSPQGRDEQFF
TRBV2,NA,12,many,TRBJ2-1,TGTGCCAGCAGTGAAACCCAGGACGGCCCCCTCTTC,CASSETQDGPLF
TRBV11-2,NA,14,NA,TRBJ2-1,TGTGCCAGCAGCTTATCATATTTTTCGGAGGCATTGTTCTTC,CASSLSYFSEALFF
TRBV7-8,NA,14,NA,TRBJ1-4,TGTGCCAGCAGCTCCGGGATCGGAAATGAAAAACTGTTTTTT,CASSSGIGNEKLFF
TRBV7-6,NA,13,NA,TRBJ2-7,TGTGCCCCCGGAACCGAGGCCCACTACGAGCAGTACTTC,CAPGTEAHYEQYF
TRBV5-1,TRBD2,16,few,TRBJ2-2,TGCGCCAGCAGCTTGGAGGCTAGCGGGGACGGTGGGGAGCTGTTTTTT,CASSLEASGDGGELFF
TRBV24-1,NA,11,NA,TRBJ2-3,TGTGCCACCGGTGGGTCAGATACGCAGTATTTT,CATGGSDTQYF
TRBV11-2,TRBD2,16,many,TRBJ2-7,TGTGCCAGCAGCTTAGAGCTACTAGCGGGAGCGGGTGAGCAGTACTTC,CASSLELLAGAGEQYF